Described below is a single T cell receptor (beta chain) sequence and its context. Germline CDR1 is SGHNT and CDR2 is YYREEE (reference sequence). Between the trimmed V and J ends, which lost 4 bases and 5 bases, there was a span of 18 bases. The CDR3 is 15 residues long. The repertoire was sequenced with immunoSEQ multiplex PCR; TCRdb's copy has only in-frame clones and lacks some. The table lists approximately 130,000 clones, roughly nine tenths of them singletons. These data come from a study of T cell responses to AZD1222 COVID-19 vaccine. The sample in question was peripheral blood, obtained 28 days after the second AZD1222 dose. This chain joins TRBV5-4 and TRBJ1-1; D gene uncertain. This TCR derives from an adult who received the AZD1222 COVID-19 vaccine. The CDR3, as DNA: TGTGCCAGCAGCACCGGCCGGGATTTGGGGACTGAAGCTTTCTTT. Encoded protein: CASSTGRDLGTEAFF.